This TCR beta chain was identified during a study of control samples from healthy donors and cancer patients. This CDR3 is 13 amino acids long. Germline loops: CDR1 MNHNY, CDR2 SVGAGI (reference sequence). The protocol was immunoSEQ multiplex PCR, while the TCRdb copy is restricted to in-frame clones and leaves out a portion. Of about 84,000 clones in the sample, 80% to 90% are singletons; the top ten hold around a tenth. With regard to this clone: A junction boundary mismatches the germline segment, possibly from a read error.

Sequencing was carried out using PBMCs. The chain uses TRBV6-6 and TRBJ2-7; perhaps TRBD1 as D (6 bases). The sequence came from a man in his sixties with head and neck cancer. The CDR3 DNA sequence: TGTGCCAGCAGTTACCTTGAGTGGGGGCTATCTGACTTC. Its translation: CASSYLEWGLSDF.